Presented here are 26 T cell receptor beta chains from one specimen sequenced in a study of T cell changes during pregnancy in multiple sclerosis. Using immunoSEQ multiplex PCR, the repertoire was profiled, and TCRdb retains in-frame clones only, with some absent. The sample lists more than 85,000 clones, approximately 95% occurring once. The sample was peripheral blood, taken after pregnancy. The receptors stem from a female donor in good health, enrolled as a control in a pregnancy study.

This chain joins TRBV27 and TRBJ2-7; possible D gene TRBD2, 6 bases. CDR3 length: 15 residues. CDR1 and CDR2 from the germline V gene are MNHEY and SMNVEV (reference sequence). V was shortened by 2 bases and J by 0 bases, with 11 bases between the two germline ends. In DNA, the CDR3 is TGTGCCAGCAGTTTACTTCGGGAGCCCTCCTACGAGCAGTACTTC. Translating it yields CASSLLREPSYEQYF.

The V gene is TRBV2, the J gene TRBJ2-5, with 8 nucleotides matching TRBD2. Germline lookup yields CDR1 SNHLY and CDR2 FYNNEI. J was trimmed by 5 bases and V by 0 bases; bases with no gene match: 8. The CDR3 is 16 residues long. CDR3 DNA: TGTGCCAGCAGTGAAGCGCTCGGGGGGGCGCAGGAGACCCAGTACTTC. This sequence encodes CASSEALGGAQETQYF.

This chain joins TRBV6-6 and TRBJ2-6; 8 nucleotides line up with TRBD1. This CDR3 spans 16 amino acids. V dropped 6 bases and J dropped 3; count of bases not matched to a gene: 7. Germline lookup yields CDR1 MNHNY and CDR2 SVGAGI (reference sequence). The CDR3 DNA follows: TGTGCCAGCAGAACGACAGGGGCGGGTGGGGCCAACGTCCTGACTTTC. Its translation: CASRTTGAGGANVLTF.

The chain combines TRBV11-3 with TRBJ2-2, with D possibly matching TRBD1 (7 bases). Trimming removed 5 bases from V and 1 base from J, with 14 bases in between. The CDR3 is made up of 16 amino acids. Germline V CDR1 and CDR2: SGHNT, YENEEA. CDR3 sequence reads: CASSKGGGVNTGELFF. In nucleotides, the CDR3 is TGTGCCAGCAGCAAAGGAGGGGGCGTGAACACCGGGGAGCTGTTTTTT. The full variable domain, with the rest looked up from reference TRBV11-3 and TRBJ2-2, is EAGVVQSPRYKIIEKKQPVAFWCNPISGHNTLYWYLQNLGQGPELLIRYENEEAVDDSQLPKDRFSAERLKGVDSTLKIQPAELGDSAVYLCASSKGGGVNTGELFFGEGSRLTVL.

The chain links TRBV2 to TRBJ2-7; D unclear. This CDR3 contains 11 residues. Germline values: CDR1 SNHLY, CDR2 FYNNEI. Trimming pared 7 bases from V and 3 bases from J, leaving 7 bases between. CDR3 coding DNA: TGTGCCAGCAAGACAATCTACGAGCAGTACTTC. Translated, it gives CASKTIYEQYF.

The chain employs TRBV9 and TRBJ2-3; 8 nucleotides align to TRBD1. V lost 0 bases to trimming and J lost 3 bases; unmatched junction nucleotides: 6. The germline gives CDR1 SGDLS, CDR2 YYNGEE. This CDR3 is 16 amino acids long. CDR3: CASSVASQGATDTQYF. In nucleotides, the CDR3 is TGTGCCAGCAGCGTAGCGTCGCAGGGGGCAACAGATACGCAGTATTTT.

This rearrangement joins TRBV28 to TRBJ1-3, with TRBD1 matching 7 bases. Germline lookup yields CDR1 MDHEN and CDR2 SYDVKM. J was trimmed by 0 bases and V by 10 bases; bases with no gene match: 24. This CDR3 is built from 20 residues. The CDR3 nucleotides read TGTGCCATGCTCAGGCAAGGGGACCCACAGGGGTCAGACTCTGGAAACACCATATATTTT. This codes for CAMLRQGDPQGSDSGNTIYF.

The chain employs TRBV18 and TRBJ1-2; 7 nucleotides line up with TRBD1. With V trimmed by 3 bases and J by 2 bases, 9 bases remained unmatched. Germline V CDR1 and CDR2: KGHSH, LQKENI. This CDR3 contains 16 residues. CDR3 protein: CASSPSADRRNYGYTF. The CDR3 DNA is TGTGCCAGCTCACCCTCCGCGGACAGGCGAAACTATGGCTACACCTTC.

The chain uses TRBV27 and TRBJ2-3, with 13 nucleotides matching TRBD2. This CDR3 spans 19 amino acids. V dropped 5 bases and J dropped 6; count of bases not matched to a gene: 17. Germline CDR1 is MNHEY and CDR2 is SMNVEV (reference sequence). The CDR3 nucleotides read TGTGCCAGCAGTCCCGGACTAGCGGGAGTGGCCTACGTCGGCGATACGCAGTATTTT. This translates into CASSPGLAGVAYVGDTQYF.

In its sample, this clone was seen once. J is TRBJ2-3 and V is TRBV6-5, with a possible D match to TRBD2 (5 bases). The germline V gene has CDR1 MNHEY and CDR2 SVGAGI. This CDR3 has 14 residues. Trimming took 0 bases from V and 4 from J, leaving 8 bases between them. CDR3 region: CASSYSPSSDTQYF. In DNA form, the CDR3 reads TGTGCCAGCAGTTACTCGCCTAGCTCAGATACGCAGTATTTT.

In its sample, this clone was seen once. Other nucleotide sequences in the sample specify the same CDR3. The chain has TRBV28 and TRBJ2-7, with D unclear. The CDR3 is 12 residues long. Trimming removed 7 bases from V and 1 base from J, with 8 bases in between. Per germline, CDR1 MDHEN and CDR2 SYDVKM. In DNA, the CDR3 is TGTGCCAGCACCGCAGGTTCCTACGAGCAGTACTTC. It is translated as CASTAGSYEQYF.

The J gene is TRBJ2-3, the V gene TRBV5-1; 7 positions agree with TRBD1. The length of the CDR3 is 15 residues. Germline V gene lookup returns CDR1 SGHRS and CDR2 YFSETQ. With V trimmed by 3 bases and J by 3 bases, 7 bases remained unmatched. CDR3 coding DNA: TGCGCCAGCAGCTCCTATCAGGGGGAAACAGATACGCAGTATTTT. Its translation is CASSSYQGETDTQYF.

This rearrangement joins TRBV2 to TRBJ2-1; tentative D call: TRBD1 (6 bases). Trimming took 2 bases from V and 0 from J, leaving 8 bases between them. CDR1 and CDR2 (germline): SNHLY, FYNNEI. The CDR3 consists of 15 residues. The CDR3 loop reads CASSERTDSYNEQFF. CDR3 bases: TGTGCCAGCAGTGAAAGGACAGACTCCTACAATGAGCAGTTCTTC.

This chain connects TRBV4-1 to TRBJ2-5; D ambiguous. Trimming took off 0 bases at V and 5 bases at J, with 4 bases between the two ends. The V gene's germline CDR1 is MGHRA and CDR2 YSYEKL. CDR3 length: 12 residues. As DNA, the CDR3 is TGCGCCAGCAGCCAAGATTCGGAGACCCAGTACTTC. Protein sequence: CASSQDSETQYF.

This CDR3 reads CSVERVGGSVGEQFF. The CDR3 DNA is TGCAGCGTTGAGAGGGTAGGCGGGAGTGTGGGTGAGCAGTTCTTC. V gene TRBV29-1 combines with J gene TRBJ2-1; 7 nucleotides agree with TRBD2. Unmatched junction bases numbered 14, after V lost 3 bases and J lost 9 bases. Looked up from germline, CDR1 is SQVTM and CDR2 is ANQGSEA. CDR3 size: 15 residues.

The chain uses TRBV7-2 and TRBJ2-2; the match to TRBD2 covers 10 bases. V lost 0 bases and J lost 4; bases outside the gene matches: 5. The germline CDR1 and CDR2 sequences are SGHTA and FQGNSA. The CDR3 sequence is 17 residues long. CDR3 sequence reads: CASSLAVRTSGTGELFF. CDR3 bases: TGTGCCAGCAGCTTAGCCGTAAGGACTAGCGGCACCGGGGAGCTGTTTTTT.

This chain uses TRBV5-1 with TRBJ2-7; maybe TRBD1 (6 bases). CDR1 is SGHRS and CDR2 is YFSETQ in the germline V gene. This CDR3 has 15 amino acids. V dropped 4 bases and J dropped 4 bases, with 18 bases sitting between them. The CDR3 loop reads CASSEAGTLLYEQYF. DNA for the CDR3: TGCGCCAGCAGCGAAGCCGGGACATTATTATACGAGCAGTACTTC. The complete variable domain, with remaining parts taken from reference TRBV5-1 and TRBJ2-7, reads KAGVTQTPRYLIKTRGQQVTLSCSPISGHRSVSWYQQTPGQGLQFLFEYFSETQRNKGNFPGRFSGRQFSNSRSEMNVSTLELGDSALYLCASSEAGTLLYEQYFGPGTRLTVT.

This CDR3 is CASSVGLTGGAEDTEAFF. The CDR3 DNA follows: TGTGCCAGCAGTGTGGGACTCACGGGTGGGGCTGAAGACACTGAAGCTTTCTTT. The chain joins TRBV6-1 to TRBJ1-1; TRBD1 is a possible D gene (5 bases). V was trimmed by 4 bases and J by 3 bases, leaving 24 bases between them. This CDR3 is built from 18 residues. The germline CDR1 and CDR2 sequences are MNHNS and SASEGT.

The V gene is TRBV5-4, the J gene TRBJ2-1; possible D gene TRBD1, 5 bases. The CDR3 sequence is 14 residues long. Trimming removed 6 bases at V and 4 bases at J, with 14 bases between. Germline values: CDR1 SGHNT, CDR2 YYREEE (reference sequence). This chain's CDR3 is CASTTGLGYNEQFF. DNA for the CDR3: TGTGCCAGCACCACAGGTTTGGGATACAATGAGCAGTTCTTC.

The V call is TRBV5-1, the J call TRBJ1-1; 8 bases match TRBD1. CDR1 is SGHRS and CDR2 is YFSETQ in the germline V gene. V lost 0 bases and J lost 2; bases outside the gene matches: 3. The CDR3 has 15 amino acids. The CDR3 DNA reads TGCGCCAGCAGCTTGGCGGGACAGGATAACACTGAAGCTTTCTTT. Translated, it gives CASSLAGQDNTEAFF.

The chain carries TRBV7-2 and TRBJ2-7; 11 bases line up with TRBD2. V lost 1 base, J lost 5 bases, and 4 bases stayed unmatched. Per germline, CDR1 SGHTA and CDR2 FQGNSA. CDR3 length: 15 amino acids. The CDR3: CASSLGLAGSNEQYF. CDR3 bases: TGTGCCAGCAGCTTAGGACTAGCGGGAAGCAACGAGCAGTACTTC. The full variable domain, in which reference TRBV7-2 and TRBJ2-7 provide the parts outside the CDR3, is GAGVSQSPSNKVTEKGKDVELRCDPISGHTALYWYRQSLGQGLEFLIYFQGNSAPDKSGLPSDRFSAERTGGSVSTLTIQRTQQEDSAVYLCASSLGLAGSNEQYFGPGTRLTVT.

V and J are TRBV5-5 and TRBJ1-4; 9 positions agree with TRBD1. In germline, CDR1 is SGHKS, CDR2 YYEKEE (reference sequence). The CDR3 totals 15 residues. V was clipped by 3 bases and J by 4 bases; unmatched bases: 4. For the CDR3, the DNA is TGTGCCAGCAGCTCAGGGACAGGGTATAATGAAAAACTGTTTTTT. Residues: CASSSGTGYNEKLFF. Together with reference TRBV5-5 and TRBJ1-4, the CDR3 gives the full variable domain: DAGVTQSPTHLIKTRGQQVTLRCSPISGHKSVSWYQQVLGQGPQFIFQYYEKEERGRGNFPDRFSARQFPNYSSELNVNALLLGDSALYLCASSSGTGYNEKLFFGSGTQLSVL.

This clone was seen a single time. The genes are TRBV19 and TRBJ1-5; 11 positions agree with TRBD1. J gave up 2 bases and V 9 bases, and 6 bases lay outside the gene matches. CDR3 length: 15 amino acids. CDR1 is LNHDA and CDR2 is SQIVND in the germline V gene (reference sequence). The CDR3 spells CASFPGQGGNQPQHF. In DNA form, the CDR3 reads TGTGCCAGCTTTCCGGGACAGGGGGGCAATCAGCCCCAGCATTTT. Drawing the rest from reference TRBV19 and TRBJ1-5, the complete variable domain is DGGITQSPKYLFRKEGQNVTLSCEQNLNHDAMYWYRQDPGQGLRLIYYSQIVNDFQKGDIAEGYSVSREKKESFPLTVTSAQKNPTAFYLCASFPGQGGNQPQHFGDGTRLSIL.

This chain connects TRBV5-1 to TRBJ2-5, with TRBD1 matching 12 bases. This CDR3 region has 17 residues. Looked up from germline, CDR1 is SGHRS and CDR2 is YFSETQ. Trimming took 3 bases from V and 1 from J; bases not matched to a gene: 7. CDR3 sequence: CASSWGTGGAIQETQYF. The CDR3 nucleotides are TGCGCCAGCAGCTGGGGGACAGGGGGCGCGATCCAAGAGACCCAGTACTTC.

The rearrangement uses TRBV21-1 and TRBJ2-7; the table's D gene call, TRBD2, was not cross checked with the DNA. TRBV21-1 is noted as a pseudogene. The CDR3 covers 17 residues. For the CDR3, the DNA is TGTGCCAGCAGCAAAGAGGATGGAATAGCGGATGTCTACGAGCAGTACTTC. It encodes CASSKEDGIADVYEQYF.

The chain links TRBV27 to TRBJ2-3; the match to TRBD2 covers 16 bases. The CDR3 contains 18 residues. Germline trimming cut 6 bases from V and 2 bases from J; bases unmatched to any gene: 8. Germline CDR1 MNHEY, CDR2 SMNVEV (reference sequence). The chain's CDR3 is CASSGTSGRDHTTDTQYF. CDR3 sequence (DNA): TGTGCCAGCAGCGGGACTAGCGGGAGGGACCATACCACAGATACGCAGTATTTT.